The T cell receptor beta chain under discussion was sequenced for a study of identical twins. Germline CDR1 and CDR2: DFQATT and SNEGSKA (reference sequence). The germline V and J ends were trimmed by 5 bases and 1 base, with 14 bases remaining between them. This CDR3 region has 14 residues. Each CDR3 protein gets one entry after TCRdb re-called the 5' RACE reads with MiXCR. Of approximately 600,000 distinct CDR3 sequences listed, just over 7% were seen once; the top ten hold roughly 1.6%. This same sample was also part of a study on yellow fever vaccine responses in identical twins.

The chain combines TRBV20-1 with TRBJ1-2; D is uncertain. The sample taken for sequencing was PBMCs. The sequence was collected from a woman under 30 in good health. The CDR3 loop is CSALGMESNYGYTF. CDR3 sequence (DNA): TGCAGTGCTCTAGGAATGGAGAGTAACTATGGCTACACCTTC.